The sequence of this TCR beta chain was determined in a study of STAT5B mutations in CD4+ large granular lymphocyte leukemia. A remark on this clone: The antigen is unknown.

Findings and limits, study-wide: No patients shared main leukemic clonotypes, though 20% to 25% appeared at low frequency elsewhere. Without putative leukemic clones, patient CD4-sorted repertoires remained more clonal than healthy CD4+ repertoires.

Germline lookup yields CDR1 MNHNS and CDR2 SASEGT. The CDR3 is made up of 11 amino acids. Deletions cut 5 bases from V and 6 bases from J, with 8 bases between. Sequencing used immunoSEQ multiplex PCR; TCRdb keeps in-frame clones, though not all of them. Among approximately 33,000 clones listed, 69% were seen once. The material sequenced was CD4+ T cells from blood buffy coats. The receptor comes from a human donor in good health. The J gene is TRBJ2-7, the V gene TRBV6-1; D remains unclear. In DNA form, the CDR3 reads TGTGCCAGCAGTAGGGTCACCGAGCAGTACTTC. Translating it yields CASSRVTEQYF.